These 20 T cell receptor beta chains were all obtained from the same sample, sequenced in a study of T-cell reconstitution after alpha-beta-depleted transplantation in children. A library of TCRbeta sequences, prepared with unique molecular identifiers, was generated. TCRdb recomputed calls from the PCR reads with MiXCR, one row per CDR3 protein. The data hold some 520,000 distinct CDR3 sequences, with roughly 33% observed a single time. Here the sequenced sample was PBMCs from the stem cell graft donor, taken from the stem cell graft. Receptors originate from a human donor who donated a stem cell graft to a child with aplastic anemia.

The chain combines TRBV30 with TRBJ1-5, with 10 bases identical to TRBD1. Germline-derived CDR1 and CDR2 are GTSNPN and SVGIG (reference sequence). This CDR3 region has 14 residues. V lost 1 base, J lost 6 bases, and 3 bases stayed unmatched. The CDR3: CAWSGTGGSQPQHF. CDR3 nucleotides: TGTGCCTGGAGTGGGACAGGGGGAAGTCAGCCCCAGCATTTT.

The chain links TRBV9 to TRBJ2-1; possibly TRBD2 for D (6 bases). This CDR3 spans 15 amino acids. Per germline, CDR1 SGDLS and CDR2 YYNGEE. The germline V and J ends were trimmed by 3 bases and 5 bases, with 15 bases remaining between them. Here the CDR3 DNA reads TGTGCCAGCAGCGGAGGACTACGAACTGACAATGAGCAGTTCTTC. It encodes CASSGGLRTDNEQFF.

The chain combines TRBV6-2 or TRBV6-3 with TRBJ1-5; D gene unclear. Germline V gives CDR1 MNHEY, CDR2 SVGEGT. The CDR3 loop spans 12 amino acids. V was cut by 2 bases and J by 4 bases, with 3 bases left in between. The CDR3 here is CASSYLNQPQHF. Written as DNA, the CDR3 is TGTGCCAGCAGTTACCTGAATCAGCCCCAGCATTTT.

This clonotype was detected a few times. V gene TRBV27 combines with J gene TRBJ2-7; 10 bases match TRBD1. Trimming at V came to 7 bases and at J to 3 bases, leaving 3 bases not matched to a gene. The CDR3 contains 13 residues. Looked up from germline, CDR1 is MNHEY and CDR2 is SMNVEV (reference sequence). CDR3 loop: CASMDRGDYEQYF. CDR3 sequence (DNA): TGTGCCAGCATGGACAGGGGGGACTACGAGCAGTACTTC.

The gene calls are TRBV20-1 and TRBJ2-3, with a tentative D call TRBD2 (6 bases). Germline CDR1 and CDR2: DFQATT and SNEGSKA (reference sequence). CDR3 size: 15 residues. Trimming shortened V by 1 base and J by 6 bases, and 17 bases separated the two germline ends. The CDR3 sequence: CSARAIGRSTDTQYF. The CDR3 nucleotides read TGCAGTGCTAGAGCGATCGGGAGAAGTACCGATACGCAGTATTTT.

The rearrangement uses TRBV5-2 and TRBJ2-5; TRBD2, the D gene given by the table, was not confirmed from the DNA. TRBV5-2 is flagged as a pseudogene. This CDR3 is 13 amino acids long. This CDR3 is CARASGPQETQYF. As DNA, the CDR3 is TGTGCCAGGGCCTCAGGGCCGCAAGAGACCCAGTACTTC.

The V call is TRBV4-1, the J call TRBJ2-3; TRBD2 matches 12 bases. The trim removed 6 bases at V and 3 bases at J, leaving 10 bases unmatched. The CDR3 consists of 17 residues. CDR1 and CDR2 from the germline V gene are MGHRA and YSYEKL. The CDR3 loop reads CASRGRRLAGVTDTQYF. In nucleotides, the CDR3 is TGCGCCAGCAGAGGGAGAAGACTAGCGGGAGTGACAGATACGCAGTATTTT.

The chain has TRBV19 and TRBJ2-1, with D unresolved. Germline assignment: CDR1 LNHDA and CDR2 SQIVND (reference sequence). Trimming left V 5 bases short and J 10 bases short, with 9 bases between. CDR3 length equals 11 residues. The chain's CDR3 is CASSATREQFF. CDR3 nucleotides: TGTGCCAGTAGTGCCACCAGGGAGCAGTTCTTC. Full variable domain (missing parts from reference TRBV19 and TRBJ2-1): DGGITQSPKYLFRKEGQNVTLSCEQNLNHDAMYWYRQDPGQGLRLIYYSQIVNDFQKGDIAEGYSVSREKKESFPLTVTSAQKNPTAFYLCASSATREQFFGPGTRLTVL.

The CDR3 DNA sequence: TGCAGTGCCATAAATTCTGGGGATCGCTACGAGCAGTACTTC. This translates into CSAINSGDRYEQYF. V is TRBV20-1 and J is TRBJ2-7; D gene ambiguous. CDR3 length: 14 amino acids. CDR1 and CDR2 (germline): DFQATT, SNEGSKA (reference sequence). V dropped 6 bases and J dropped 3 bases, with 18 bases sitting between them.

The V call is TRBV20-1, the J call TRBJ2-5; tentative D call: TRBD2 (6 bases). V dropped 3 bases and J dropped 2 bases, with 19 bases sitting between them. The CDR3 is 16 residues long. The germline V gene encodes CDR1 DFQATT and CDR2 SNEGSKA (reference sequence). CDR3 residues: CSASGPIGGIQETQYF. The CDR3 coding sequence is TGCAGTGCTAGTGGTCCGATTGGCGGGATACAAGAGACCCAGTACTTC.

This chain joins TRBV11-1 and TRBJ2-1; 10 bases are a match to TRBD2. There are 20 residues in the CDR3. From germline, CDR1 is SGHAT and CDR2 FQDESV (reference sequence). V lost 7 bases and J lost 0; bases outside the gene matches: 18. The CDR3 is CASTPSTSGFAGASYNEQFF. CDR3 coding DNA: TGTGCCAGCACCCCGTCGACTAGCGGGTTTGCCGGGGCCTCCTACAATGAGCAGTTCTTC.

The chain is built from TRBV6-5 and TRBJ2-3, with 12 bases fitting TRBD2. CDR3 length: 17 residues. The V gene end was trimmed by 5 bases and the J gene end by 2 bases; junction bases not matched to a gene: 8. Germline assignment: CDR1 MNHEY and CDR2 SVGAGI. CDR3 bases: TGTGCCAGCAGTACCCGACTAGCGGGGGCTGACACAGATACGCAGTATTTT. The encoded protein is CASSTRLAGADTDTQYF.

The J gene is TRBJ2-7, the V gene TRBV25-1; tentatively, D is TRBD1 (5 bases). CDR3 size: 12 residues. Trimming pared 4 bases from V and 3 bases from J, leaving 7 bases between. CDR1 is MGHDK, CDR2 SYGVNS, per germline. This chain's CDR3 is CASSGQHYEQYV. DNA for the CDR3: TGTGCCAGCAGTGGACAGCACTACGAGCAGTACGTC.

This clonotype turned up a few times. V gene TRBV5-1 combines with J gene TRBJ2-1; possibly TRBD1 for D (6 bases). V lost 0 bases to trimming and J lost 5 bases, with 9 bases between them. Germline CDR1 and CDR2: SGHRS and YFSETQ. The CDR3 loop spans 14 amino acids. The CDR3 region has the DNA TGCGCCAGCAGCTTGGACAGGGCGGACAATGAGCAGTTCTTC. It yields the protein CASSLDRADNEQFF.

This rearrangement joins TRBV9 to TRBJ2-5, with 10 bases matching TRBD1. V was clipped by 0 bases and J by 5 bases; unmatched bases: 4. The CDR3 contains 15 residues. Germline values: CDR1 SGDLS, CDR2 YYNGEE. CDR3 DNA: TGTGCCAGCAGCGTAGAGGGACAGGGGAGTGAGACCCAGTACTTC. It yields the protein CASSVEGQGSETQYF.

This clonotype showed up just a few times. The chain is built from TRBV5-1 and TRBJ2-7; no definite D call. The germline V gene has CDR1 SGHRS and CDR2 YFSETQ. This CDR3 comprises 14 residues. V lost 0 bases, J lost 0 bases, and 7 bases lay in between. The CDR3, as DNA: TGCGCCAGCAGCTTGGTGACGGACTCCTACGAGCAGTACTTC. Translated, it gives CASSLVTDSYEQYF.

This clonotype has just a few counts. The chain joins TRBV7-2 to TRBJ2-2; 9 bases are a match to TRBD2. The CDR3 extends over 16 amino acids. Germline CDR1 SGHTA, CDR2 FQGNSA. With 1 base clipped from V and 6 bases from J, the junction kept 6 bases outside the gene matches. The CDR3 DNA is TGTGCCAGCAGCTTAGTAGGCGGGAGGGCATCCGGGGAGCTGTTTTTT. This codes for CASSLVGGRASGELFF.

The chain links TRBV29-1 to TRBJ2-3; D gene unclear. Germline V CDR1 and CDR2: SQVTM, ANQGSEA. The CDR3 length is 11 residues. The CDR3 bases are TGCAGTACTTTCGGTACAGATACGCAGTATTTT. Its protein is CSTFGTDTQYF.

The chain combines TRBV19 with TRBJ2-7; TRBD1 matches at 9 bases. V lost 7 bases, J lost 0 bases, and 7 bases stayed unmatched. The CDR3 is 15 residues long. Looked up from germline, CDR1 is LNHDA and CDR2 is SQIVND (reference sequence). The CDR3 protein is CASTVGTGSSYEQYF. CDR3 DNA: TGTGCCAGTACGGTCGGGACAGGGAGCTCCTACGAGCAGTACTTC.

This chain uses TRBV12-3 or TRBV12-4 with TRBJ2-1; 9 nucleotides agree with TRBD2. The CDR3 consists of 15 residues. The ends lost 5 bases at V and 4 bases at J; junction bases unmatched: 6. CDR3 sequence (DNA): TGTGCCAGCAGTCATACTAGCGGGTTTTACAATGAGCAGTTCTTC. Its translation is CASSHTSGFYNEQFF.